This note documents a single T cell receptor (beta chain) sequence. Per the germline V gene, CDR1 is SGHNT and CDR2 is YYREEE (reference sequence). The CDR3 covers 14 residues. Trimming stripped 4 bases from V and 5 bases from J, with 15 bases between. This specimen comes from a study of shared clonotypes between healthy human individuals. Some clones are missing from TCRdb's copy, which holds only in-frame ones; the method was immunoSEQ multiplex PCR. The table shows 1.4 million to 1.5 million clones, with roughly 96% occurring only once. This receptor was identified in a man aged 25-40 years in good health. Specimen: naive CD4+ T cells sorted from blood. Described subset: CD45RA+ positively selected. This rearrangement joins TRBV5-4 to TRBJ1-2; a possible D gene is TRBD1 (6 bases). The chain's CDR3 is CASSPMGRGYGYTF. The CDR3 DNA reads TGTGCCAGCAGCCCGATGGGCAGGGGTTATGGCTACACCTTC. Combining the CDR3 with reference TRBV5-4 and TRBJ1-2 gives the whole variable domain ETGVTQSPTHLIKTRGQQVTLRCSSQSGHNTVSWYQQALGQGPQFIFQYYREEENGRGNFPPRFSGLQFPNYSSELNVNALELDDSALYLCASSPMGRGYGYTFGSGTRLTVV.